This TCR beta chain was documented in a study of cytomegalovirus exposure and HLA in healthy donors (dated 2017 in TCRdb). About the full investigation: An earlier analysis of 587 of the donors reported more than 250 Gb of sequence data and 117 million unique TCR beta sequences from 190 million or so T cells. Every discovery cohort repertoire had been produced on one sequencing platform. Rather than using new phenotypic data, the later analysis identified candidate immune exposures from TCR beta sequences and from how often those sequences occurred across donors. The study profiled the T cell repertoires of under 850 subjects by immunosequencing and related them to cytomegalovirus serostatus. Of the approximately 400 genotyped donors, 81% fell in the genetic ancestry cluster associated with self-reported Caucasian donors. Among 300 to 500 genotyped donors of the cohort, an average of around 250,000 unique TCR beta nucleotide sequences was sequenced per donor, of which about 19% were non-productive. An early release that covered some 630 HLA-typed donors contained approximately 300 gigabases of sequencing data and about 84 million unique TCR sequences. Donor age, sex, ethnicity and CMV serostatus were compiled alongside the repertoire data. The study combined high-throughput TCR immunosequencing, statistical association of individual TCRs with disease status, and machine learning to predict cytomegalovirus infection status. An earlier analysis of about 620 of the donors applied high-throughput TCR beta sequencing to assess whether each TCR beta V gene segment acted as functional or pseudogenic. A later analysis re-examined previously published TCR beta repertoires from just over 650 donors and added high-resolution HLA genotyping to investigate patterns of TCR occurrence. Several DR-DQ haplotypes were treated as single units for association and clustering because of strong linkage in the cohort. A later genetic analysis used genome-wide SNP genotypes for about 55% of the 666 donors, treating that subset as a discovery cohort. The study was designed to test whether signatures of past pathogen exposure could be identified by cataloging public T cell receptors. HLA typing covered class I and class II loci at four-digit resolution. The number of typed donors differed by locus: 629-630 for A, B, C, DRB1 and DQB1; some 540 for DQA1; around 610 for DPA1; and around 490 for DPB1. In addition to the first cohort of approximately 670 subjects, a separate validation cohort of 120 different subjects was used. Overall study results and their limits: A further reported finding was that TCR beta sequences accurately predicted the HLA-A and HLA-B alleles for most subjects in the first cohort. Correlated functional status among segregating V segments might reflect linkage disequilibrium, but an unknown experimental factor could not be ruled out. An earlier analysis of several hundred of the donors showed that most TCR beta V segments appeared in productive rearrangements either about 87% or about 30% of the time, which broadly matched IMGT annotations. The study listed 150 to 200 TCR beta chains as associated with cytomegalovirus. The classifier was reported to diagnose cytomegalovirus status with high specificity and sensitivity in both the original and validation cohorts. A cluster of highly shared sequence variants was judged likely to represent a technical artifact of the sequencing pipeline. Presence/absence analyses assumed roughly uniform sequencing depth across donors, an assumption that may not hold. When HLA alleles, especially DR and DQ, strongly co-occurred, attributing TCR associations to individual alleles was difficult. A later analysis found that TCR association rates varied across HLA loci, with DRB1 alleles showing the most associated TCRs and HLA-C alleles the fewest. In a later analysis, several top co-occurrence clusters were reported to appear linked to parvovirus B19, influenza, CMV and Epstein-Barr virus. CMV serostatus was the only immune exposure information available for the cohort. An association between a missense DCLRE1C variant and V-gene and J-gene trimming of TCR beta chains was found in a later genetic analysis and replicated in an independent cohort. According to a later genetic analysis, donors in an Asian-associated ancestry cluster had fewer N-insertions in productive TCRs than the roughly 700-donor mean. HLA typing was unavailable for some donors at each locus, so association tests used only the typed subset. While some public TCRs were present in many individuals, most TCR sequences turned up only very rarely across donors. This cohort had only TCR beta chains sequenced, and the lack of alpha or paired-chain data limited which features could be detected. In vitro tests confirmed that a few of the cytomegalovirus-associated TCR beta chains recognize cytomegalovirus antigens. The authors suggested that the approach could potentially be extended to other disease states and immunological phenotypes. In a later analysis, HLA-associated TCR beta chains were found to be more clonally expanded and to have lower generation probabilities than equally common non-associated chains. According to a later analysis, most CMV-associated TCR beta chains appeared to be HLA-restricted, and the HLA associations seemed to be driven largely by CMV exposure. The earlier analysis of some 540 of the donors excluded some 15 rarely observed V segments, including chromosome 9 orphons, because counts were too low. A later analysis associated approximately 17,000 TCR beta sequences with specific HLA alleles at a false discovery rate of 0.05.

A remark on this clone: Its recognized antigen is unknown. Per-nucleotide qualities are absent, and no much larger clonotype sits a single base away.

The cohort was made up of 666 healthy bone marrow donors. At the time of sampling, every cohort member was nominally healthy, though immune exposures that went unrecorded were likely present. The donor was CMV seronegative and belonged to the group of 320 or so seronegative cohort members. A peripheral blood sample was provided by each donor, and peripheral blood mononuclear cells were used for TCR beta sequencing. The Qiagen DNeasy Blood Extraction Kit was used to extract genomic DNA from the blood cell samples. Receptor libraries were prepared by the immunoSEQ multiplex PCR assay. A mixture of 60 forward primers for TCR Vbeta segments and 13 reverse primers for TCR Jbeta segments was used in the multiplex PCR. The CDR3 region of rearranged TCR beta genes was amplified from genomic DNA with a multiplex PCR assay. On the Illumina HiSeq System, the amplified TCR beta libraries were sequenced as 87-base-pair reads. Per the source publication's procedure: In a later analysis, some 80 million unique TCR beta chains were counted across the 500 to 850 repertoires, and some 10 million of these chains were shared by at least two donors. Raw reads were error-corrected and collapsed into unique sequences with a nearest-neighbor algorithm that merged closely related sequences to remove PCR and sequencing errors. To assign V, D and J gene segments, CDR3 sequences were aligned to IMGT reference sequences. Each retained sequence needed at least a six-nucleotide match to both a V gene segment and a J gene segment. Rearrangements were called productive when the CDR3 lacked stop codons and stayed in frame with V and J; all others were non-productive. CDR3 was defined by IMGT convention, running from the second conserved V-encoded cysteine to the conserved J-encoded phenylalanine. The earlier analysis of approximately 590 of the donors excluded any sequence lacking an unambiguous match to a single V gene segment. In an earlier analysis of 450 to 700 of the donors, V segments were called functional above 56.7% productive rearrangements and were called segregating when the between-donor standard deviation exceeded 5%. A statistical classification framework was built for diagnosing cytomegalovirus status from the catalog of TCR beta chain sequences. In a later analysis, V and J genes were assigned by comparing TCR nucleotide sequences against IMGT/GENE-DB human TR gene sequences. A later analysis assigned CDR3 sequences and most-parsimonious VDJ recombination scenarios with the TCRdist pipeline. In a later analysis, each TCR beta chain was defined by its CDR3 amino acid sequence together with its V-gene family, and reads lacking a unique V-gene family were excluded. In a later analysis, 500 to 700 highly shared, low-generation-probability nucleotide sequences were removed to address suspected cross-contamination and a sequencing artifact. A later analysis calculated a clonal expansion index for each public chain from normalized within-repertoire ranks of inferred template counts. A later analysis computed generation probabilities with a VDJ recombination model fitted to out-of-frame rearrangements, and checked the results against IGoR. Hypergeometric tests were used in a later analysis to score TCR-TCR, TCR-HLA and TCR-CMV co-occurrence, with a repertoire-size bias correction applied to the TCR pairs. In a later analysis, false discovery rates were estimated by permuting HLA or CMV assignments 20 times. In a later analysis, co-occurring TCRs were grouped with DBSCAN, and TCRdist sequence similarity was added when clustering was performed within HLA-allele-positive subsets. Co-occurrence clustering excluded repertoires with fewer than 30,000 or more than 120,000 public chains, plus five with anomalous nucleotide sharing. Imported from immuneACCESS, the table was reduced by TCRdb to in-frame sequences with V and J called. These copies leave out some clones; in studies compared against another copy, an unresolved V gene accounts for under half, and the cause of the remainder is not known. That table furnishes V, J and clone size, whereas the DNA furnished D and trimming. This sample holds 170,000 or so clones; around 82% were observed only once. In total, the top ten clones hold around 6% of the sample.

Sequenced input: PBMCs. The clonotype was recovered from a middle-aged man in good health and CMV-seronegative.

The DNA is TGTGCCAGCAGCCCCTCGGGGGATGAGCAGTTCTTC. This encodes CASSPSGDEQFF. This chain is built from TRBV7-3 and TRBJ2-1, with a tentative D gene TRBD2 over 6 matching bases. The germline V gene encodes CDR1 SGHTA and CDR2 FQGTGA. From the cysteine up to the phenylalanine, the CDR3 has a length of 12 residues. The sequence is cut down to CDR3 DNA, 36 bases in frame from base 1. At the junction V is shortened by 5 bases and J by 8 bases, with 10 bases in between.